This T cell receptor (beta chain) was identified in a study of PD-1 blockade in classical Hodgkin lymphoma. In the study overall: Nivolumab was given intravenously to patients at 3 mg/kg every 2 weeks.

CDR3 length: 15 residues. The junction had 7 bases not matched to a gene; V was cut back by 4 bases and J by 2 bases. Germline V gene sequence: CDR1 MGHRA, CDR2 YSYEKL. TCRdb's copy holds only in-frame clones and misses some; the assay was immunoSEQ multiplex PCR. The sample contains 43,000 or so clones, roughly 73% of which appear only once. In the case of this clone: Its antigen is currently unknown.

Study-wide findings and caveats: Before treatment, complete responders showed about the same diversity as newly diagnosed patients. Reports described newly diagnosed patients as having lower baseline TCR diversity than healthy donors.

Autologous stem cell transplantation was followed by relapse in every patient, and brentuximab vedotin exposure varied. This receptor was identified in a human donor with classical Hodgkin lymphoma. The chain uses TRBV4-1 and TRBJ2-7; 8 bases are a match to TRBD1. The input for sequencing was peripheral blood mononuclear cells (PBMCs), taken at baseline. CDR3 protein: CASSPRQGTAYEQYF. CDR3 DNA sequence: TGCGCCAGCAGCCCTCGACAGGGGACCGCCTACGAGCAGTACTTC.